This TCR beta chain comes out of a study of shared clonotypes between healthy human individuals. Germline V gene lookup returns CDR1 SQVTM and CDR2 ANQGSEA. V lost 4 bases to trimming and J lost 5 bases, with 14 bases between them. This CDR3 has 13 residues. TCRdb's copy holds only in-frame clones and misses some; the assay was immunoSEQ multiplex PCR. The sample has over a million clones, around four fifths seen once; the top ten hold 1.4%. The receptor's source is a man younger than 30 in good health. This chain uses TRBV29-1 with TRBJ1-1, with D possibly being TRBD1 (5 bases). The sequenced sample consisted of memory CD4+ T cells sorted from blood. Subset: CD45RA-negative fraction. The CDR3 sequence is CSVVGTAKTEAFF. The CDR3 DNA is TGCAGCGTTGTAGGGACCGCGAAAACTGAAGCTTTCTTT.